The 5 T cell receptor beta chains listed next were all sequenced from one sample in a study of shared clonotypes between healthy human individuals. Data came from immunoSEQ multiplex PCR; TCRdb stores just in-frame clones and leaves some out. In the table there are millions of clones, approximately 95% of which are singletons. Naive CD8 isolation took CD45RO-negative cells positively selected for CCR7 and excluded terminally differentiated effector memory CD45RA+ cells. The sample consisted of naive CD8+ T cells sorted from blood. These receptors came from a young man in good health.

The V and J genes are TRBV7-9 and TRBJ1-2; D uncertain. The V end lost 1 base, the J end lost 6 bases, and 15 bases lay between the germline ends. The CDR3 spans 15 residues. Germline V CDR1 and CDR2: SEHNR, FQNEAQ (reference sequence). CDR3 sequence (DNA): TGTGCCAGCAGCTTAGGGGCTCTTCTCAGTGATGGCTACACCTTC. Its protein product is CASSLGALLSDGYTF.

The chain is built from TRBV5-1 and TRBJ2-6; D uncertain. This CDR3 is built from 14 residues. Trimming pared 5 bases from V and 0 bases from J, leaving 6 bases between. Germline V gene lookup returns CDR1 SGHRS and CDR2 YFSETQ. CDR3 nucleotide sequence: TGCGCCAGCAGTGGATTCTCTGGGGCCAACGTCCTGACTTTC. Translated: CASSGFSGANVLTF.

The chain recombines TRBV13 with TRBJ1-2, with no clear D. With 2 bases removed from V and 6 bases from J, the gap between germline ends came to 10 bases. Germline loops: CDR1 PRHDT, CDR2 FYEKMQ (reference sequence). CDR3 length: 13 residues. The CDR3 bases are TGTGCCAGCAGCTTACGAGGGTATAATGGCTACACCTTC. Protein sequence: CASSLRGYNGYTF.

CDR3 DNA sequence: TGTGCCAGTAGTCCTTGGACAGGGGAGATGGCCCAGCATTTT. It specifies CASSPWTGEMAQHF. The gene calls are TRBV19 and TRBJ1-5; 9 bases match TRBD1. The V gene end was trimmed by 5 bases and the J gene end by 11 bases; junction bases not matched to a gene: 10. This CDR3 spans 14 amino acids. From germline, CDR1 is LNHDA and CDR2 SQIVND (reference sequence). Together with reference TRBV19 and TRBJ1-5, the CDR3 gives the full variable domain: DGGITQSPKYLFRKEGQNVTLSCEQNLNHDAMYWYRQDPGQGLRLIYYSQIVNDFQKGDIAEGYSVSREKKESFPLTVTSAQKNPTAFYLCASSPWTGEMAQHFGDGTRLSIL.

Points on this clone: Other DNA sequences in this specimen translate into the identical CDR3. The chain joins TRBV5-8 to TRBJ2-6; D is uncertain. The V gene lost 0 bases and the J gene lost 4 bases, with 5 bases spanning the gap. From germline, CDR1 is SGHTS and CDR2 YDEGEE. This CDR3 has 14 residues. The CDR3 reads CASSLGFGANVLTF. CDR3 in DNA: TGTGCCAGCAGCTTGGGGTTCGGGGCCAACGTCCTGACTTTC.